This TCR beta chain is drawn from a study of blood T cell repertoires in COVID-19. Study details: The study drew acute and convalescent COVID-19 samples from the United States, Italy and Spain.

Germline V gene data show CDR1 as SGDLS and CDR2 as YYNGEE. The CDR3 sequence is 12 residues long. V shed 7 bases and J shed 7 bases, with 14 bases lying between them. The Seattle site enrolled patients during active infection and followed them longitudinally. Using immunoSEQ multiplex PCR, the repertoire was profiled, and TCRdb retains in-frame clones only, with some absent. The sample lists hundreds of thousands of clones; 85% to 90% were seen once. The sequence was collected from a woman aged 45-65 years with COVID-19, enrolled during active disease. The J gene is TRBJ1-2, the V gene TRBV9; tentatively, D is TRBD1 (5 bases). Sequenced input: peripheral blood. As DNA, the CDR3 is TGTGCCAGCGATTCCAGCGGGGCTGGCTACACCTTC. Protein product: CASDSSGAGYTF.